These T cell receptor beta chains were read from a single sample in a study of CD8+ T cells in alopecia areata. Sequencing used immunoSEQ multiplex PCR; TCRdb keeps in-frame clones, though not all of them. The table records under 300,000 clones, roughly 63% of them present only once. This specimen was CD4+ T cells sorted from blood, taken at week 52, from a patient treated with tofacitinib. All receptors come from a human donor with alopecia areata. CDR3s leave out the opening cysteine and the closing phenylalanine or tryptophan.

cdr3_length: 10
v_call: TRBV30
cdr3_aa: ACYSGGLEQF

cdr3_length: 12
v_call: TRBV6-5
cdr3_aa: ASSYSGGNQPQH

cdr3_length: 11
v_call: TRBV2
cdr3_aa: ASSERVEETQY

cdr3_length: 16
v_call: TRBV25-1
cdr3_aa: ASSEGVVDRGVTDTQY

cdr3_length: 14
v_call: TRBV5-1
cdr3_aa: ASSFEGRGRGSPLH

cdr3_length: 11
v_call: TRBV9
cdr3_aa: ASSVGSTDTQY

cdr3_length: 13
v_call: TRBV5-1
cdr3_aa: ASSLAGVNAEKLF

cdr3_length: 10
v_call: TRBV29-1
cdr3_aa: SVDVSGPGQF

cdr3_length: 11
v_call: TRBV6-6
cdr3_aa: ASTLGGKNIQY

cdr3_length: 9
v_call: TRBV18
cdr3_aa: ASSPEETQY

cdr3_length: 13
v_call: TRBV2
cdr3_aa: ASTLARGDTGELF

cdr3_length: 11
v_call: TRBV30
cdr3_aa: AWTGDRGNEQF

cdr3_length: 10
v_call: TRBV29-1
cdr3_aa: SVDAVNTEAF

cdr3_length: 15
v_call: TRBV4-1
cdr3_aa: ASSLSWRTSGENEQF

cdr3_length: 12
v_call: TRBV11-1
cdr3_aa: ASSYYRVSTEAF

cdr3_length: 13
v_call: TRBV29-1
cdr3_aa: SVEDPTGTTYEQY

cdr3_length: 11
v_call: TRBV7-9
cdr3_aa: ASSQQGPDEQF

cdr3_length: 12
v_call: TRBV9
cdr3_aa: ASGKRATNYGYT

cdr3_length: 14
v_call: TRBV15
cdr3_aa: ATSGGTSGGRETQY

cdr3_length: 13
v_call: TRBV30
cdr3_aa: AWSPLGGNTGELF

cdr3_length: 9
v_call: TRBV20-1
cdr3_aa: SAVRGGEQY

cdr3_length: 12
v_call: TRBV6-5
cdr3_aa: ASSRWGQQETQY

cdr3_length: 13
v_call: TRBV6-5
cdr3_aa: ASSYSGQGVYEQY

cdr3_length: 13
v_call: TRBV5-4
cdr3_aa: ASSLAGPRGGELF

cdr3_length: 13
v_call: TRBV6-5
cdr3_aa: ASSPGQGFYYGYT

cdr3_length: 11
v_call: TRBV7-6
cdr3_aa: ASSSGQINEQF

cdr3_length: 14
v_call: TRBV18
cdr3_aa: ASSPWSAASNTEAF

cdr3_length: 14
v_call: TRBV5-6
cdr3_aa: ASSLVVAVPPDTQY

cdr3_length: 11
v_call: TRBV4-2
cdr3_aa: ASSLDIQETQY

cdr3_length: 10
v_call: TRBV27
cdr3_aa: ASSQGANGYT

cdr3_length: 12
v_call: TRBV4-1
cdr3_aa: ASSQEASGGRWH

cdr3_length: 12
v_call: TRBV2
cdr3_aa: ASSVYRYTDTQY

cdr3_length: 11
v_call: TRBV11-2
cdr3_aa: ASSRDSLYGYT

cdr3_length: 9
v_call: TRBV20-1
cdr3_aa: SANFHYEQY

cdr3_length: 14
v_call: TRBV4-3
cdr3_aa: ASSPWATIQSYEQY

cdr3_length: 10
v_call: TRBV2
cdr3_aa: ASNSGPETQY

cdr3_length: 11
v_call: TRBV29-1
cdr3_aa: SASTSLAGELF

cdr3_length: 10
v_call: TRBV25-1
cdr3_aa: ASSAINSPLH

cdr3_length: 14
v_call: TRBV25-1
cdr3_aa: ASSVRRRGGYNEQF

cdr3_length: 13
v_call: TRBV7-3
cdr3_aa: ASSLNPEPNSPLH

cdr3_length: 9
v_call: TRBV2
cdr3_aa: ASSVGQPQH

cdr3_length: 9
v_call: TRBV29-1
cdr3_aa: SVVRQETQY

cdr3_length: 11
v_call: TRBV5-5
cdr3_aa: ASSLEGVTEAF

cdr3_length: 13
v_call: TRBV29-1
cdr3_aa: SGRALTGRANEQF

cdr3_length: 11
v_call: TRBV25-1
cdr3_aa: ASSEYGGETQY

cdr3_length: 11
v_call: TRBV7-9
cdr3_aa: ASSFDSNYGYT